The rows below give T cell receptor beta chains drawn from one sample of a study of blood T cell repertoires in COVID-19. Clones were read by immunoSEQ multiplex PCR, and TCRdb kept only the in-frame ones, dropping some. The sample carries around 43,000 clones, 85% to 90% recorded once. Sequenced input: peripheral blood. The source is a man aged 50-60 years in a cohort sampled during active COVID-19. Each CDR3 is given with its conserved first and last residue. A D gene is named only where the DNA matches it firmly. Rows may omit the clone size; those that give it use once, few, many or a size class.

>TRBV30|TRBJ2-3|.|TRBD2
TGTGCCTGGAGTGCCAGGCGAGCGGGAGGCGCAGATACGCAGTATTTT
CAWSARRAGGADTQYF
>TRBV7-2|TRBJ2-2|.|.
TGTGCCAGCAGCTCAAACACCGGGGAGCTGTTTTTT
CASSSNTGELFF
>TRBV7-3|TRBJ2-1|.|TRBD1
TGTGCCAGCAGCTCTGGACAGGGGTCCTACAATGAGCAGTTCTTC
CASSSGQGSYNEQFF
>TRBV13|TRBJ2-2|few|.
TGTGCCAGCAGCGACGAAGGACAGCCCGGGGAGCTGTTTTTT
CASSDEGQPGELFF
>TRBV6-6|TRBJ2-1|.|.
TGTGCCAGCAGGTCACGGGACTTGACCTACAATGAGCAGTTCTTC
CASRSRDLTYNEQFF
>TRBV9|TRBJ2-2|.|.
TGTGCCAGCAGCGCCCCGGCCGGGGAGCTGTTTTTT
CASSAPAGELFF
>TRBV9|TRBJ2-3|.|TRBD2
TGTGCCAGCATGACTAGCGGGGAGGGAGATACGCAGTATTTT
CASMTSGEGDTQYF
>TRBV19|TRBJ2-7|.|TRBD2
TGTGCCAGTAGTTGGCGGGCGGGAGACACCTGGACGTCCTACGAGCAGTACTTC
CASSWRAGDTWTSYEQYF
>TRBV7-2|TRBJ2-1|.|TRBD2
TGTGCCAGCAGCTTACTAGCGGGACTGGCCTACAATGAGCAGTTCTTC
CASSLLAGLAYNEQFF
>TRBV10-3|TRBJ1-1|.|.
TGTGCCATCAGTGAACCTGTAGATAACACTGAAGCTTTCTTT
CAISEPVDNTEAFF
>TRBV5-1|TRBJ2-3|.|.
TGCGCCAGCAGCTTGAAGGGGCCGAGCACAGATACGCAGTATTTT
CASSLKGPSTDTQYF
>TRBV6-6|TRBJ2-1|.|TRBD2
TGTGCCAGCAGTCTTACCATAGCGGGGGATCCGAGACGCACCTACAATGAGCAGTTCTTC
CASSLTIAGDPRRTYNEQFF
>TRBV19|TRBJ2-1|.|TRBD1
TGTGCCAGTAGTAGGGACAGTTACAATGAGCAGTTCTTC
CASSRDSYNEQFF
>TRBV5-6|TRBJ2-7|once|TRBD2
TGTGCCAGCAGCTTGGGACTAGCGGAAATCCCCTACGAGCAGTACTTC
CASSLGLAEIPYEQYF
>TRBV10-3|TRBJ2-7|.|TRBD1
TGTGCCATCAGACAGACAGGGGGCAACGAGCAGTACTTC
CAIRQTGGNEQYF
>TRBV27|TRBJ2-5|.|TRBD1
TGTGCCAGCAGGACAGGGGATGTGGAAGAGACCCAGTACTTC
CASRTGDVEETQYF
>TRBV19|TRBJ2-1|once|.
TGTGCCAGTAGTACTGGAGCGGGCAATGAGCAGTTCTTC
CASSTGAGNEQFF
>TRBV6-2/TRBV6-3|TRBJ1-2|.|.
TGTGCCAGCAGTCCCCGTCCCGGGACTTTCTCGAGAGGCTACACCTTC
CASSPRPGTFSRGYTF
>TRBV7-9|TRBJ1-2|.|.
TGTGCCAGCAGCTTAACAGGGCCCTATGGCTACACCTTC
CASSLTGPYGYTF